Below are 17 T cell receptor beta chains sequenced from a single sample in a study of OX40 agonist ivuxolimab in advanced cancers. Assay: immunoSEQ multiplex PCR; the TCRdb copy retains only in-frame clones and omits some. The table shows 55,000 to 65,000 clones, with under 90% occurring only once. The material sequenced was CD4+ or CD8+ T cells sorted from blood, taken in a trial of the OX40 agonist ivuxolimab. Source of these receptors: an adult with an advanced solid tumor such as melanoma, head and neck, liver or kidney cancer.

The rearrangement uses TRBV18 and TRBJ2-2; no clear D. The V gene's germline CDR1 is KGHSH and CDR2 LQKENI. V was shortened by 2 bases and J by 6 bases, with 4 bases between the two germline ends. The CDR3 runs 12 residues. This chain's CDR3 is CASSPGAGELFF. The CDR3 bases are TGTGCCAGCTCACCAGGGGCCGGGGAGCTGTTTTTT.

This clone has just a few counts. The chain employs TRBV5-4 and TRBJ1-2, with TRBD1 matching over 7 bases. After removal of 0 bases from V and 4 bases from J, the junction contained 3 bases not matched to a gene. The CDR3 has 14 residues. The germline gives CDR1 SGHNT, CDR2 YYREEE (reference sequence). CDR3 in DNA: TGTGCCAGCAGCTTGGGGGGACAGAGCTATGGCTACACCTTC. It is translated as CASSLGGQSYGYTF.

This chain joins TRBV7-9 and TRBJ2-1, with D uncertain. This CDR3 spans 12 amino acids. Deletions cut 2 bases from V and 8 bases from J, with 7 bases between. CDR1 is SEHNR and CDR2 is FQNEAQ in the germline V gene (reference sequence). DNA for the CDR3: TGTGCCAGCAGCTTAACGGGTTATGAGCAGTTCTTC. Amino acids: CASSLTGYEQFF.

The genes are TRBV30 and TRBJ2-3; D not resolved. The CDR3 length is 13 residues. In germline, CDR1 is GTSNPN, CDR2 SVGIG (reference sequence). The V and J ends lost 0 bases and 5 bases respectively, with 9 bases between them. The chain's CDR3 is CAWSVHSRDTQYF. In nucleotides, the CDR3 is TGTGCCTGGAGTGTACACTCGAGAGATACGCAGTATTTT.

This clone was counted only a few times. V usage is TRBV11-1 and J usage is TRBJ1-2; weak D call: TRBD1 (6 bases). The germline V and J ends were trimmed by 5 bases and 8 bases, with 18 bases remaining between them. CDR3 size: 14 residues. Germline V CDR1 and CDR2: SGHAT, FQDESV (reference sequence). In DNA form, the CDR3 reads TGTGCCAGCAGCCTAGTTACAGGGAGTCGCGGCTACACCTTC. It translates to CASSLVTGSRGYTF.

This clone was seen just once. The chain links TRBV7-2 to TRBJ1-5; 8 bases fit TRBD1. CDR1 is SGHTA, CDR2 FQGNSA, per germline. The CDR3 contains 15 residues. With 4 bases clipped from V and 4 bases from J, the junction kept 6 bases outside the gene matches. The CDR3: CASSSWTGLNQPQHF. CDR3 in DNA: TGTGCCAGCAGCTCCTGGACAGGGTTAAATCAGCCCCAGCATTTT.

The chain's CDR3 is CASSPPSGAGGEKLFF. Here the CDR3 DNA reads TGTGCCAGCAGCCCACCCTCCGGGGCAGGGGGAGAAAAACTGTTTTTT. The chain carries TRBV5-8 and TRBJ1-4, with TRBD1 identical over 7 bases. CDR3 size: 16 residues. V lost 4 bases to trimming and J lost 8 bases; unmatched junction nucleotides: 14. The germline V gene has CDR1 SGHTS and CDR2 YDEGEE.

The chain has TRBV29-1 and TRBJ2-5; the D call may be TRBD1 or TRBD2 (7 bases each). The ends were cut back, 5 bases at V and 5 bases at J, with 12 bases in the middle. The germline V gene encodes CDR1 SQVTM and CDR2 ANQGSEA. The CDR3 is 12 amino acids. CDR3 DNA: TGCAGCGTTCAGGGGGGGAGCGAGACCCAGTACTTC. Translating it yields CSVQGGSETQYF.

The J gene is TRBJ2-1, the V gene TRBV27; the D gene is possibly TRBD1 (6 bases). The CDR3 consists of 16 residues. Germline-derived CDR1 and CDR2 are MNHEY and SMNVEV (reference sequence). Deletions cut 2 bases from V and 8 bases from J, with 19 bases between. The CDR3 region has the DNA TGTGCCAGCAGTTTAGGGACAAGGACAGTTTCGCATGAGCAGTTCTTC. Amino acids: CASSLGTRTVSHEQFF.

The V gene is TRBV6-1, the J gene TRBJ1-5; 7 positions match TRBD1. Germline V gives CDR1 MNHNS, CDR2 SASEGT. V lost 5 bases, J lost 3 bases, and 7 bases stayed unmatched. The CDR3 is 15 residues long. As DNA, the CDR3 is TGTGCCAGCAGTCCCCTCGACAGGGACAATCAGCCCCAGCATTTT. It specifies CASSPLDRDNQPQHF.

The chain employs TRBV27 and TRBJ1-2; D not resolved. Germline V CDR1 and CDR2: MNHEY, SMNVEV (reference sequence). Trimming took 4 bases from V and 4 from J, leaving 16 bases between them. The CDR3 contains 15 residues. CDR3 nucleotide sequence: TGTGCCAGCAGTTCCCGCTCGGACGGACTCTATGGCTACACCTTC. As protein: CASSSRSDGLYGYTF.

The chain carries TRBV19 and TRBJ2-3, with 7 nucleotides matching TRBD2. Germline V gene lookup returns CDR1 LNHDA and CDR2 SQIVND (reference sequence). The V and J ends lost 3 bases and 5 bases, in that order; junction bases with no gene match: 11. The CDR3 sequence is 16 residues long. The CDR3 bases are TGTGCCAGTAGTATTTTGGGTGGACTAGAAGTAGATACGCAGTATTTT. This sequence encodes CASSILGGLEVDTQYF.

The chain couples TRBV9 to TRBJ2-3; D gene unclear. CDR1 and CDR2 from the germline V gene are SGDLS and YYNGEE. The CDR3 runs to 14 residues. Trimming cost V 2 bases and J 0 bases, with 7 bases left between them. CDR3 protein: CASSVRPSTDTQYF. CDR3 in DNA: TGTGCCAGCAGCGTCCGGCCTAGCACAGATACGCAGTATTTT.

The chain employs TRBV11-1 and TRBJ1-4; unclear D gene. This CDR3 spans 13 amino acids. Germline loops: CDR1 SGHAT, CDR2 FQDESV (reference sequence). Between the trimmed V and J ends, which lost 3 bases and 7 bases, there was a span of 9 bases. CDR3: CASSFGVREKLFF. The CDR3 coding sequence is TGTGCCAGCAGCTTTGGCGTCCGTGAAAAACTGTTTTTT.

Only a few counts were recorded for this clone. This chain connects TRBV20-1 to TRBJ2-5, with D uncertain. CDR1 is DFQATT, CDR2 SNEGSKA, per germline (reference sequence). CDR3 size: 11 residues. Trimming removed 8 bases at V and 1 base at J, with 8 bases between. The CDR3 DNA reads TGCAGTATTCATGCCCAAGAGACCCAGTACTTC. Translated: CSIHAQETQYF.

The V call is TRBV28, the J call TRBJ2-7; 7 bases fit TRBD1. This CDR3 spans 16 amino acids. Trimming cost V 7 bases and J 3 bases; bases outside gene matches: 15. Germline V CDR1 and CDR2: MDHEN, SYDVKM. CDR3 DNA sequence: TGTGCCAGCAAACTAAATCGACAGGGAGCTAACTACGAGCAGTACTTC. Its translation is CASKLNRQGANYEQYF.

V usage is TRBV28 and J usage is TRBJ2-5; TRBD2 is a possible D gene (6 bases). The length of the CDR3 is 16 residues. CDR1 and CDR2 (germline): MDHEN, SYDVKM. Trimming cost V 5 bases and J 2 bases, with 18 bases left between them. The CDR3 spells CASSPPGAGRQETQYF. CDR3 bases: TGTGCCAGCAGTCCCCCGGGAGCAGGCCGACAAGAGACCCAGTACTTC. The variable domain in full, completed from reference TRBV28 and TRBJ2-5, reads DVKVTQSSRYLVKRTGEKVFLECVQDMDHENMFWYRQDPGLGLRLIYFSYDVKMKEKGDIPEGYSVSREKKERFSLILESASTNQTSMYLCASSPPGAGRQETQYFGPGTRLLVL.